This TCR beta chain was retrieved from a study of blood T cell repertoires in COVID-19. In the authors' methods: Nucleated cell counts were estimated from reference gene primer amplification. Repertoires were generated with immunoSEQ multiplex PCR, while TCRdb's copy carries only in-frame clones and drops some. V and J calls plus clone size are reproduced from that table; the DNA served to infer D and trimming. In the table there are hundreds of thousands of clones, about nine tenths of which are singletons. The J segment lost 2 bases and the V segment lost 8 bases, leaving 8 bases of the junction unmatched. The CDR3 has 15 residues. CDR1 and CDR2 (germline): MGHDK, SYGVNS. Clinical history as reported by participants underpinned cohort assignment. Two negative PCRs, clearance, or symptom resolution had been documented for recovered Cohort 3 donors.

The material sequenced was PBMCs or T cells enriched from blood (not recorded which). This receptor was taken from a man under 40 who had recovered from COVID-19. The rearrangement links TRBV25-1 to TRBJ2-2; TRBD1 aligns across 7 bases. The CDR3 is CASAAGTVNTGELFF. The DNA for the CDR3 is TGTGCCAGCGCCGCCGGGACAGTCAACACCGGGGAGCTGTTTTTT. Full variable domain (outside the CDR3, taken from reference TRBV25-1 and TRBJ2-2): EADIYQTPRYLVIGTGKKITLECSQTMGHDKMYWYQQDPGMELHLIHYSYGVNSTEKGDLSSESTVSRIRTEHFPLTLESARPSHTSQYLCASAAGTVNTGELFFGEGSRLTVL.